Below, 22 T cell receptor beta chains from the same sample are listed, as sequenced in a study of OX40 agonist ivuxolimab in advanced cancers. Repertoires were generated with immunoSEQ multiplex PCR, while TCRdb's copy carries only in-frame clones and drops some. Of tens of thousands of clones listed, 80% to 90% are singletons. This sample comprised CD4+ or CD8+ T cells sorted from blood, obtained in a trial of the OX40 agonist ivuxolimab. The source of these receptors is an adult with an advanced solid tumor such as melanoma, head and neck, liver or kidney cancer.

The gene calls are TRBV6-5 and TRBJ1-5; unclear D gene. CDR1 and CDR2 from the germline V gene are MNHEY and SVGAGI. The CDR3 has 14 amino acids. The V gene lost 5 bases and the J gene lost 0 bases, with 8 bases spanning the gap. The CDR3 reads CASSRPPSNQPQHF. CDR3 nucleotide sequence: TGTGCCAGCAGTAGGCCGCCTAGCAATCAGCCCCAGCATTTT.

This chain connects TRBV5-4 to TRBJ2-1; 11 positions agree with TRBD2. V lost 6 bases to trimming and J lost 0 bases; unmatched junction nucleotides: 11. The CDR3 spans 18 residues. Germline V gene data show CDR1 as SGHNT and CDR2 as YYREEE (reference sequence). CDR3 protein: CASTALAGGQSSYNEQFF. Here the CDR3 DNA reads TGTGCCAGCACCGCCCTAGCGGGAGGCCAGAGCTCCTACAATGAGCAGTTCTTC. The variable domain in full, with the rest retrieved from reference TRBV5-4 and TRBJ2-1, is ETGVTQSPTHLIKTRGQQVTLRCSSQSGHNTVSWYQQALGQGPQFIFQYYREEENGRGNFPPRFSGLQFPNYSSELNVNALELDDSALYLCASTALAGGQSSYNEQFFGPGTRLTVL.

The genes are TRBV29-1 and TRBJ2-1; either TRBD1 or TRBD2 may fit D (5 bases each). Germline loops: CDR1 SQVTM, CDR2 ANQGSEA. Trimming pared 7 bases from V and 10 bases from J, leaving 20 bases between. This CDR3 region has 13 residues. DNA for the CDR3: TGCAGCGCCCCTCTAGGGACGGGGAAGGAGCAGTTCTTC. Residues: CSAPLGTGKEQFF.

This chain connects TRBV5-1 to TRBJ1-1; 7 bases map to TRBD1. The junction had 1 base not matched to a gene; V was cut back by 2 bases and J by 3 bases. There are 13 residues in the CDR3. Germline CDR1 SGHRS, CDR2 YFSETQ. CDR3 DNA sequence: TGCGCCAGCAGCTTACAGGGGTACACTGAAGCTTTCTTT. Its translation is CASSLQGYTEAFF.

This clone was counted only a few times. The chain is built from TRBV6-5 and TRBJ2-7, with D tentatively TRBD1 (6 bases). V lost 0 bases and J lost 0, with 9 bases in between. The CDR3 extends over 15 amino acids. Germline values: CDR1 MNHEY, CDR2 SVGAGI. CDR3 sequence (DNA): TGTGCCAGCAGTTACTCGGGGACACTCTCCTACGAGCAGTACTTC. Its translation is CASSYSGTLSYEQYF.

The V gene is TRBV5-4, the J gene TRBJ2-1; unclear D gene. The germline CDR1 and CDR2 sequences are SGHNT and YYREEE (reference sequence). V was trimmed by 2 bases and J by 2 bases, leaving 8 bases between them. The CDR3 runs 14 residues. The CDR3 sequence is CASSFGEAYNEQFF. CDR3 DNA sequence: TGTGCCAGCAGCTTCGGAGAGGCCTACAATGAGCAGTTCTTC.

This rearrangement joins TRBV18 to TRBJ1-2; D call uncertain. The CDR3 loop spans 12 amino acids. V lost 3 bases, J lost 8 bases, and 10 bases lay in between. The germline V gene has CDR1 KGHSH and CDR2 LQKENI. CDR3 region: CASSPDSGGYTF. The CDR3 DNA reads as TGTGCCAGCTCACCGGACTCTGGGGGCTACACCTTC.

The chain employs TRBV2 and TRBJ2-2; TRBD2 agrees at 12 bases. Trimming cost V 2 bases and J 5 bases; bases outside gene matches: 9. The CDR3 runs to 18 residues. Germline V gene data show CDR1 as SNHLY and CDR2 as FYNNEI. CDR3 loop: CASSEWASGRAGTGELFF. CDR3 coding DNA: TGTGCCAGCAGTGAATGGGCTAGCGGGAGGGCCGGTACCGGGGAGCTGTTTTTT.

The chain employs TRBV28 and TRBJ2-2; a possible D gene is TRBD2 (6 bases). Germline V gene sequence: CDR1 MDHEN, CDR2 SYDVKM. The CDR3 totals 16 residues. Trimming pared 6 bases from V and 3 bases from J, leaving 17 bases between. The CDR3 sequence: CASSPGDSGYTGELFF. CDR3 coding DNA: TGTGCCAGCAGCCCGGGGGACTCGGGGTACACCGGGGAGCTGTTTTTT.

The V and J genes are TRBV4-3 and TRBJ2-6; the D is unclear. Germline CDR1 reads LGHNA; CDR2 reads YSLEER. V lost 3 bases and J 0 bases, leaving 3 bases between the germline ends. The CDR3 is 14 residues long. CDR3 bases: TGCGCCAGCAGCCACACCTCTGGGGCCAACGTCCTGACTTTC. Its translation is CASSHTSGANVLTF.

V usage is TRBV7-2 and J usage is TRBJ2-7; 9 nucleotides line up with TRBD2. Trimming at V came to 5 bases and at J to 5 bases, leaving 7 bases not matched to a gene. The CDR3 totals 14 residues. Germline values: CDR1 SGHTA, CDR2 FQGNSA. The CDR3 DNA sequence: TGTGCCAGCAGCCCGGGACTAGCTTGGGACGAGCAGTACTTC. Amino acids: CASSPGLAWDEQYF. The variable domain in full, with the rest retrieved from reference TRBV7-2 and TRBJ2-7, is GAGVSQSPSNKVTEKGKDVELRCDPISGHTALYWYRQSLGQGLEFLIYFQGNSAPDKSGLPSDRFSAERTGGSVSTLTIQRTQQEDSAVYLCASSPGLAWDEQYFGPGTRLTVT.

CDR3 region: CASRRTLSYNEQFF. CDR3 sequence (DNA): TGTGCCAGCAGGAGGACTCTCTCCTACAATGAGCAGTTCTTC. The rearrangement uses TRBV5-8 and TRBJ2-1; tentatively, D is TRBD2 (5 bases). CDR1 SGHTS and CDR2 YDEGEE come from the germline V gene. The CDR3 length is 14 residues. With 5 bases removed from V and 0 bases from J, the gap between germline ends came to 9 bases.

V and J are TRBV2 and TRBJ1-5; a possible D gene is TRBD1 (6 bases). Trimming removed 3 bases at V and 0 bases at J, with 15 bases between. The CDR3 loop spans 17 amino acids. Germline loops: CDR1 SNHLY, CDR2 FYNNEI. The CDR3 region is CASSDTRGGASNQPQHF. DNA of the CDR3: TGTGCCAGCAGTGATACACGGGGGGGGGCTAGCAATCAGCCCCAGCATTTT.

In its sample, this clone was seen once. The rearrangement uses TRBV18 and TRBJ2-1, with 13 bases that match TRBD2. V shed 3 bases and J 4 bases; nucleotides not matched to a gene: 0. This CDR3 is 15 amino acids long. Germline lookup yields CDR1 KGHSH and CDR2 LQKENI. The CDR3 DNA is TGTGCCAGCTCACCGACTAGCGGGAGGTACAATGAGCAGTTCTTC. Its translation is CASSPTSGRYNEQFF.

The genes are TRBV11-3 and TRBJ2-3; TRBD1 might be the D (6 bases). CDR3 length: 14 residues. CDR1 is SGHNT and CDR2 is YENEEA in the germline V gene. The V end lost 5 bases, the J end lost 8 bases, and 17 bases lay between the germline ends. This CDR3 is CASSIPTGFRTQYF. In nucleotides, the CDR3 is TGTGCCAGCAGCATACCCACAGGGTTTCGTACGCAGTATTTT.

The chain recombines TRBV28 with TRBJ1-2, with TRBD1 identical over 8 bases. CDR3 length equals 16 residues. Losses at the gene ends were 5 bases for V and 0 bases for J; bases not matched to a gene: 8. From germline, CDR1 is MDHEN and CDR2 SYDVKM. The CDR3 sequence is CASSLPRQGTNYGYTF. DNA for the CDR3: TGTGCCAGCAGTCTACCCCGACAGGGGACTAACTATGGCTACACCTTC.

The chain employs TRBV7-3 and TRBJ1-1; D unclear. This CDR3 has 13 residues. Germline V gives CDR1 SGHTA, CDR2 FQGTGA. Trimming left V 3 bases short and J 1 base short, with 6 bases between. CDR3 bases: TGTGCCAGCAGCTTGGGCAGGAACACTGAAGCTTTCTTT. It encodes CASSLGRNTEAFF.

The genes are TRBV5-1 and TRBJ2-7, with D possibly being TRBD2 (5 bases). CDR1 and CDR2 from the germline V gene are SGHRS and YFSETQ. This CDR3 comprises 15 residues. Trimming stripped 4 bases from V and 0 bases from J, with 14 bases between. The CDR3 region is CASSPLVASSYEQYF. In DNA, the CDR3 is TGCGCCAGCAGCCCCCTCGTAGCGAGCTCCTACGAGCAGTACTTC.

The chain uses TRBV5-1 and TRBJ1-1; perhaps TRBD1 as D (5 bases). The CDR3 has 13 amino acids. Germline lookup yields CDR1 SGHRS and CDR2 YFSETQ. V lost 5 bases and J lost 1, with 9 bases in between. DNA for the CDR3: TGCGCCAGCAGGCCCAGGGAGAACACTGAAGCTTTCTTT. Translation gives CASRPRENTEAFF.

This chain connects TRBV29-1 to TRBJ2-5; D is ambiguous. Per the germline V gene, CDR1 is SQVTM and CDR2 is ANQGSEA. V was cut by 0 bases and J by 11 bases, with 10 bases left in between. The length of the CDR3 is 11 residues. The CDR3 DNA is TGCAGCGTTGAAGATAGGTACGGGCAGTACTTC. Translation: CSVEDRYGQYF.

In its sample, this clone was seen once. The chain recombines TRBV5-1 with TRBJ2-1; a weak D match, TRBD1 (6 bases). From germline, CDR1 is SGHRS and CDR2 YFSETQ. The length of the CDR3 is 15 residues. The V gene lost 0 bases and the J gene lost 8 bases, with 15 bases spanning the gap. The CDR3 DNA is TGCGCCAGCAGCTTGGCCGGCAGGGGTTTGGATGAGCAGTTCTTC. Encoded protein: CASSLAGRGLDEQFF. The whole variable domain, remainder taken from reference TRBV5-1 and TRBJ2-1, is KAGVTQTPRYLIKTRGQQVTLSCSPISGHRSVSWYQQTPGQGLQFLFEYFSETQRNKGNFPGRFSGRQFSNSRSEMNVSTLELGDSALYLCASSLAGRGLDEQFFGPGTRLTVL.

The chain recombines TRBV4-1 with TRBJ2-1; D is perhaps TRBD1 (5 bases). Per the germline V gene, CDR1 is MGHRA and CDR2 is YSYEKL. This CDR3 region has 14 residues. V was trimmed by 2 bases and J by 7 bases, leaving 12 bases between them. The CDR3: CASSQYGKGNEQFF. As DNA, the CDR3 is TGCGCCAGCAGCCAATATGGTAAGGGGAATGAGCAGTTCTTC.